The 30 T cell receptor beta chains reported below all come from one sample, sequenced in a study of Ad26.COV2.S vaccination and SARS-CoV-2 variants. Regarding treatment: 15 to 20 received Ad26.COV2.S at low or high dose, single or two shots; several received placebo; per-sample allocation not given. Material that was analyzed had been drawn on day 63 after the first vaccine or placebo injection. Repertoires were generated with immunoSEQ multiplex PCR, while TCRdb's copy carries only in-frame clones and drops some. The repertoire holds 410,000 or so clones, with approximately 90% as singletons. Source: peripheral blood, taken in a trial of Ad26.COV2.S vaccine versus placebo. These receptor sequences come from a person aged 18-65 years who received the Ad26.COV2.S COVID-19 vaccine or a placebo.

This chain uses TRBV29-1 with TRBJ2-1; the match to TRBD2 covers 9 bases. This CDR3 region has 15 residues. After removal of 3 bases from V and 0 bases from J, the junction contained 3 bases not matched to a gene. CDR1 and CDR2 (germline): SQVTM, ANQGSEA. CDR3 DNA sequence: TGCAGCGTTGACGGTAGCGGGAGCTCCTACAATGAGCAGTTCTTC. Encoded protein: CSVDGSGSSYNEQFF.

This rearrangement joins TRBV2 to TRBJ1-5; D perhaps matches TRBD1 (5 bases). Trimming took 4 bases from V and 6 from J, leaving 13 bases between them. The germline CDR1 and CDR2 sequences are SNHLY and FYNNEI. The CDR3 covers 14 residues. In DNA form, the CDR3 reads TGTGCCAGCAGTGGGGCGGCTGGGGGTCAGCCCCAGCATTTT. Amino acid sequence: CASSGAAGGQPQHF. Complete variable domain (other parts from reference TRBV2 and TRBJ1-5): EPEVTQTPSHQVTQMGQEVILRCVPISNHLYFYWYRQILGQKVEFLVSFYNNEISEKSEIFDDQFSVERPDGSNFTLKIRSTKLEDSAMYFCASSGAAGGQPQHFGDGTRLSIL.

CDR3 sequence: CASSRENTGELFF. The CDR3 nucleotides read TGTGCCAGCAGCCGGGAGAACACCGGGGAGCTGTTTTTT. V gene TRBV11-3 combines with J gene TRBJ2-2; a possible D gene is TRBD2 (5 bases). The CDR3 consists of 13 residues. Germline lookup yields CDR1 SGHNT and CDR2 YENEEA. The V end lost 5 bases, the J end lost 1 base, and 5 bases lay between the germline ends.

The chain uses TRBV4-2 and TRBJ2-2; maybe TRBD2 (6 bases). V lost 4 bases, J lost 2 bases, and 20 bases lay in between. The CDR3 contains 18 residues. Germline V lookup: CDR1 LGHNA, CDR2 YNFKEQ. The chain's CDR3 is CASSLTIPGLLNTGELFF. CDR3 DNA sequence: TGTGCCAGCAGCCTCACCATTCCGGGACTTTTAAACACCGGGGAGCTGTTTTTT.

This chain connects TRBV4-2 to TRBJ1-2; TRBD1 matches 8 bases. The germline V gene encodes CDR1 LGHNA and CDR2 YNFKEQ. The CDR3 extends over 19 amino acids. The V segment lost 4 bases and the J segment 5 bases; nucleotides outside the gene matches: 21. The CDR3 region has the DNA TGTGCCAGCAGCCCCCTGTATCGGACAGGGCCGGAACAAGGATATGGCTACACCTTC. Translation gives CASSPLYRTGPEQGYGYTF.

This chain connects TRBV19 to TRBJ1-2, with TRBD1 identical over 8 bases. Unmatched junction bases numbered 7, after V lost 4 bases and J lost 3 bases. The CDR3 is made up of 15 amino acids. Germline V gene data show CDR1 as LNHDA and CDR2 as SQIVND (reference sequence). CDR3 DNA: TGTGCCAGTAGTACCATCCAGGGGGCGGACTATGGCTACACCTTC. Translating it yields CASSTIQGADYGYTF. Together with reference TRBV19 and TRBJ1-2, the CDR3 gives the full variable domain: DGGITQSPKYLFRKEGQNVTLSCEQNLNHDAMYWYRQDPGQGLRLIYYSQIVNDFQKGDIAEGYSVSREKKESFPLTVTSAQKNPTAFYLCASSTIQGADYGYTFGSGTRLTVV.

The CDR3: CASSLTGGTGYNEQFF. Written as DNA, the CDR3 is TGTGCCAGCAGCTTAACGGGCGGGACTGGGTACAATGAGCAGTTCTTC. The chain recombines TRBV7-3 with TRBJ2-1; weak D call: TRBD2 (6 bases). The V end lost 0 bases, the J end lost 4 bases, and 13 bases lay between the germline ends. Germline CDR1 and CDR2: SGHTA and FQGTGA. This CDR3 contains 16 residues.

About this clone itself: This same CDR3 is encoded by further DNA sequences in the sample. The chain carries TRBV18 and TRBJ1-2; D might be TRBD1 (6 bases). There are 14 residues in the CDR3. V dropped 1 base and J dropped 2 bases, with 8 bases sitting between them. Germline CDR1 and CDR2: KGHSH and LQKENI. The CDR3 nucleotides are TGTGCCAGCTCACCACAGGGGGAGAACTATGGCTACACCTTC. As protein: CASSPQGENYGYTF.

V is TRBV6-6 and J is TRBJ2-3, with no clear D. CDR3 size: 16 residues. Germline assignment: CDR1 MNHNY and CDR2 SVGAGI (reference sequence). V was pared by 0 bases and J by 2 bases, with 12 bases between. As DNA, the CDR3 is TGTGCCAGCAGTTACTCGGATGGGATTCCCACAGATACGCAGTATTTT. Translated, it gives CASSYSDGIPTDTQYF.

CDR3 amino acids: CASRTGYNQPQHF. The CDR3 nucleotides are TGTGCCAGCAGAACAGGGTACAATCAGCCCCAGCATTTT. This chain joins TRBV6-6 and TRBJ1-5; D perhaps matches TRBD1 (6 bases). Trimming pared 6 bases from V and 3 bases from J, leaving 9 bases between. CDR1 MNHNY and CDR2 SVGAGI come from the germline V gene (reference sequence). The CDR3 totals 13 residues.

This chain connects TRBV6-5 to TRBJ1-5; tentatively, D is TRBD1 (6 bases). CDR3 length equals 12 residues. Germline V gene lookup returns CDR1 MNHEY and CDR2 SVGAGI. Trimming took 6 bases from V and 9 from J, leaving 12 bases between them. Here the CDR3 DNA reads TGTGCCAGCAGCTCTCAAGGGGGGCCCCAGCATTTT. Protein: CASSSQGGPQHF.

The chain joins TRBV29-1 to TRBJ1-5, with TRBD1 matching 9 bases. V lost 5 bases and J lost 4; bases outside the gene matches: 6. The CDR3 sequence is 14 residues long. Germline CDR1 reads SQVTM; CDR2 reads ANQGSEA. CDR3 amino acids: CSVQTGTGNQPQHF. In DNA, the CDR3 is TGCAGCGTTCAAACCGGGACAGGGAATCAGCCCCAGCATTTT.

The rearrangement joins TRBV5-1 to TRBJ2-5, with no clear D. The germline CDR1 and CDR2 sequences are SGHRS and YFSETQ. This CDR3 is built from 14 residues. Trimming removed 0 bases at V and 1 base at J, with 7 bases between. The CDR3 reads CASSLGWVQETQYF. CDR3 coding DNA: TGCGCCAGCAGCTTGGGATGGGTCCAAGAGACCCAGTACTTC.

The chain combines TRBV6-6 with TRBJ1-2; unclear D gene. In germline, CDR1 is MNHNY, CDR2 SVGAGI (reference sequence). There are 14 residues in the CDR3. Trimming left V 5 bases short and J 3 bases short, with 13 bases between. CDR3 loop: CASSLQVSYYGYTF. CDR3 nucleotide sequence: TGTGCCAGCAGTCTTCAGGTTTCTTACTATGGCTACACCTTC.

The chain employs TRBV30 and TRBJ2-2; no clear D gene. The CDR3 is made up of 12 amino acids. Germline V gene sequence: CDR1 GTSNPN, CDR2 SVGIG (reference sequence). Trimming stripped 2 bases from V and 5 bases from J, with 6 bases between. CDR3 sequence (DNA): TGTGCCTGGAGTCTATGGACCGGGGAGCTGTTTTTT. Protein: CAWSLWTGELFF.

The CDR3 sequence: CASSPSGGGDTQYF. In DNA, the CDR3 is TGTGCCAGCAGCCCCTCTGGCGGAGGGGATACGCAGTATTTT. The chain recombines TRBV27 with TRBJ2-3; maybe TRBD2 (6 bases). V shed 6 bases and J shed 6 bases, with 16 bases lying between them. The CDR3 runs 14 residues. The germline gives CDR1 MNHEY, CDR2 SMNVEV (reference sequence).

This sequence joins TRBV6-5 and TRBJ2-7; TRBD2 is a possible D gene (6 bases). Trimming took off 2 bases at V and 3 bases at J, with 11 bases between the two ends. The CDR3 is 14 residues long. Germline-derived CDR1 and CDR2 are MNHEY and SVGAGI. This CDR3 reads CASSYGGPLYEQYF. For the CDR3, the DNA is TGTGCCAGCAGTTACGGAGGGCCCCTCTACGAGCAGTACTTC.

The chain uses TRBV11-2 and TRBJ1-1, with D perhaps matching TRBD1 (5 bases). V was trimmed by 2 bases and J by 1 base, leaving 8 bases between them. The CDR3 length is 14 residues. Germline V gene data show CDR1 as SGHAT and CDR2 as FQNNGV. In nucleotides, the CDR3 is TGTGCCAGCAGCTTAATGGGGCCGAACACTGAAGCTTTCTTT. Translated, it gives CASSLMGPNTEAFF.

This chain links TRBV30 with TRBJ1-5; D remains unclear. The V end lost 0 bases, the J end lost 6 bases, and 12 bases lay between the germline ends. CDR3 length: 14 amino acids. The germline CDR1 and CDR2 sequences are GTSNPN and SVGIG (reference sequence). CDR3 in DNA: TGTGCCTGGAGTGTCCGGGGTTTGGGTCAGCCCCAGCATTTT. Translating it yields CAWSVRGLGQPQHF. The full variable domain, with the rest looked up from reference TRBV30 and TRBJ1-5, is SQTIHQWPATLVQPVGSPLSLECTVEGTSNPNLYWYRQAAGRGLQLLFYSVGIGQISSEVPQNLSASRPQDRQFILSSKKLLLSDSGFYLCAWSVRGLGQPQHFGDGTRLSIL.

V usage is TRBV15 and J usage is TRBJ2-7; the D is unclear. Between the trimmed V and J ends, which lost 0 bases and 1 base, there was a span of 10 bases. Germline loops: CDR1 LNHNV, CDR2 YYDKDF (reference sequence). This CDR3 is 15 amino acids long. Here the CDR3 DNA reads TGTGCCACCAGCAGAGATTACGGATCTTCCTACGAGCAGTACTTC. Its translation is CATSRDYGSSYEQYF.

The rearrangement uses TRBV29-1 and TRBJ1-2; D is possibly TRBD1 (6 bases). Looked up from germline, CDR1 is SQVTM and CDR2 is ANQGSEA. The CDR3 is made up of 13 amino acids. As DNA, the CDR3 is TGCAGTGCCCCAGGCGGGACACCCTATGGCTACACCTTC. Protein: CSAPGGTPYGYTF.

The gene calls are TRBV5-1 and TRBJ2-2; the match to TRBD2 covers 10 bases. The germline CDR1 and CDR2 sequences are SGHRS and YFSETQ. Trimming took 4 bases from V and 4 from J; bases not matched to a gene: 10. This CDR3 region has 17 residues. CDR3 protein: CASSPQAGGLSTGELFF. The CDR3, as DNA: TGCGCCAGCAGCCCCCAAGCGGGAGGGCTATCCACCGGGGAGCTGTTTTTT.

The gene calls are TRBV6-1 and TRBJ1-2; possibly TRBD1 for D (5 bases). Germline lookup yields CDR1 MNHNS and CDR2 SASEGT. Trimming removed 1 base from V and 3 bases from J, with 9 bases in between. The CDR3 is 14 residues long. This CDR3 is CASSEGAGDYGYTF. CDR3 nucleotide sequence: TGTGCCAGCAGTGAAGGGGCGGGGGACTATGGCTACACCTTC.

The rearrangement uses TRBV13 and TRBJ2-7; 7 bases line up with TRBD1. CDR1 and CDR2 from the germline V gene are PRHDT and FYEKMQ (reference sequence). The CDR3 runs to 14 residues. Trimming removed 3 bases from V and 3 bases from J; junction bases left unmatched: 5. Written as DNA, the CDR3 is TGTGCCAGCAGCTTCGCGGACAGGTTCTACGAGCAGTACTTC. Protein: CASSFADRFYEQYF.

The chain joins TRBV6-2 or TRBV6-3 to TRBJ2-7, with D possibly TRBD1 on 6 matching bases. Trimming took 2 bases from V and 4 from J, leaving 12 bases between them. CDR1 is MNHEY, CDR2 SVGEGT, per germline. This CDR3 comprises 14 residues. CDR3 in amino acids: CASSYRDIDYEQYF. The DNA for the CDR3 is TGTGCCAGCAGTTACCGGGACATAGATTACGAGCAGTACTTC.

This chain uses TRBV5-6 with TRBJ1-6; no definite D call. CDR1 is SGHDT and CDR2 is YYEEEE in the germline V gene. This CDR3 comprises 13 residues. The V and J ends lost 2 bases and 8 bases respectively, with 8 bases between them. The CDR3 region is CASSFISDSPLHF. The CDR3 coding sequence is TGTGCCAGCAGCTTTATCTCTGATTCACCCCTCCACTTT.

This chain connects TRBV18 to TRBJ2-5, with TRBD1 identical over 8 bases. V lost 3 bases and J lost 5; bases outside the gene matches: 8. The CDR3 is made up of 15 amino acids. The germline V gene encodes CDR1 KGHSH and CDR2 LQKENI. The chain's CDR3 is CASSPDRAKGETQYF. In DNA form, the CDR3 reads TGTGCCAGCTCACCGGACAGGGCAAAAGGGGAGACCCAGTACTTC.

This chain uses TRBV6-5 with TRBJ1-3; D unresolved. CDR3 length: 14 amino acids. Germline V gene sequence: CDR1 MNHEY, CDR2 SVGAGI. The V end lost 4 bases, the J end lost 4 bases, and 11 bases lay between the germline ends. The DNA of the CDR3 is TGTGCCAGCAGTTCCGGAGCATCCGGAAACACCATATATTTT. Amino acid sequence: CASSSGASGNTIYF.

The V and J genes are TRBV9 and TRBJ1-6; 11 positions match TRBD1. The ends lost 4 bases at V and 5 bases at J; junction bases unmatched: 8. The CDR3 has 17 residues. The germline V gene encodes CDR1 SGDLS and CDR2 YYNGEE. The CDR3 sequence is CASSSRTGGDNNSPLHF. CDR3 bases: TGTGCCAGCAGCTCAAGGACAGGGGGCGATAATAATTCACCCCTCCACTTT.

The chain employs TRBV7-2 and TRBJ1-1, with D possibly TRBD1 on 6 matching bases. The CDR3 has 16 amino acids. Germline V CDR1 and CDR2: SGHTA, FQGNSA. Trimming shortened V by 4 bases and J by 3 bases, and 18 bases separated the two germline ends. In DNA form, the CDR3 reads TGTGCCAGCAGCTCGATAGGGAACAGGGCGGACACTGAAGCTTTCTTT. Its protein product is CASSSIGNRADTEAFF. The full variable domain, rest sourced from reference TRBV7-2 and TRBJ1-1, is GAGVSQSPSNKVTEKGKDVELRCDPISGHTALYWYRQSLGQGLEFLIYFQGNSAPDKSGLPSDRFSAERTGGSVSTLTIQRTQQEDSAVYLCASSSIGNRADTEAFFGQGTRLTVV.